This T cell receptor (beta chain) was found in a study of early T cells in non-severe SARS-CoV-2 infection. About the research overall: Bulk RNA taken from unsorted whole blood was sequenced, leaving chains unpaired.

General study findings and limits: Matching against VDJdb likely underestimated virus-specific expansions, favoring anti-spike CD8.

Only a few counts were recorded for this clonotype. Its antigen remains unknown. The V and J ends lost 3 bases and 5 bases respectively, with 14 bases between them. The CDR3 contains 14 residues. Looked up from germline, CDR1 is SGHRS and CDR2 is YFSETQ. Individual cDNA molecules received unique molecular identifiers during library preparation. Each CDR3 protein gets one entry after TCRdb re-called the 5' RACE reads with MiXCR. The profile shows 70,000 to 80,000 distinct CDR3 sequences, about an eighth of them singletons. The chain combines TRBV5-1 with TRBJ1-2; D might be TRBD1 (6 bases). This receptor was obtained from an adult who was a healthcare worker with PCR-confirmed SARS-CoV-2 infection or an uninfected control (not recorded which). The sample in question was whole blood, obtained at baseline. This CDR3 reads CASSSGQLKYGYTF. In DNA form, the CDR3 reads TGCGCCAGCAGCTCTGGACAGCTAAAATATGGCTACACCTTC.